This T cell receptor (beta chain) was documented in a study of T cell responses to AZD1222 COVID-19 vaccine. Overall study findings and caveats: At baseline, seropositivity was found in only six or seven AZD1222 recipients. The reported proportion of spike-specific TCRs targeting unmutated variant regions was nearly half. A mostly white British donor set with more females was recruited, and clonal diversity was possibly underestimated. Spike regions recognized by vaccine-associated CD4 TCRs spanned the protein, led by 160-218 and 743-854.

In its sample, this clone was seen once. Its antigen remains unknown. Other DNA sequences in the sample encode the same CDR3. V was pared by 1 base and J by 3 bases, with 9 bases between. The germline gives CDR1 SGHRS, CDR2 YFSETQ. The CDR3 length is 14 residues. Data came from immunoSEQ multiplex PCR; TCRdb stores just in-frame clones and leaves some out. The sample lists 150,000 or so clones, approximately 86% seen once, with under 8% in the top ten. The chain couples TRBV5-1 to TRBJ2-3, with a weak D call TRBD1 (5 bases). The sequencing used peripheral blood, collected after recovery from COVID-19. The sequence was collected from an adult who had recovered from COVID-19. The CDR3 nucleotides read TGCGCCAGCAGCTTGCAGGGTAGAACAGATACGCAGTATTTT. This translates into CASSLQGRTDTQYF.